The clone carrying this T cell receptor (beta chain) was seen a handful of times. The source of the sample is a study of regulatory T cells in long-lasting Graves disease. Construction of the TCR beta libraries employed iRepertoire HTBI primers in conjunction with Arm-PCR of CDR3 regions. From the multiplex PCR reads, TCRdb called clonotypes with MiXCR, one entry per CDR3 protein. The sample holds 500,000 to 800,000 distinct CDR3 sequences, 25% to 35% seen once. The ends lost 4 bases at V and 2 bases at J; junction bases unmatched: 7. The CDR3 is made up of 16 amino acids. CDR1 and CDR2 (germline): MNHEY, SVGEGT. Time point noted: persistent/refractory GD, antithyroid drugs over 5 years with positive TRAb. Extracted RNA from PBMCs served as the source of the TCR library. The patient group derived from an endocrinology department in Xi'an, China.

This specimen was peripheral blood mononuclear cells (PBMCs), taken when the disease was refractory, from a patient treated with antithyroid drugs. The clonotype originates from a female donor with Graves disease. The chain recombines TRBV6-2 or TRBV6-3 with TRBJ2-2, with TRBD1 matching over 7 bases. In DNA, the CDR3 is TGTGCCAGCAGTTCCTACAGGGGAAGTAACACCGGGGAGCTGTTTTTT. This codes for CASSSYRGSNTGELFF.